Listed here are 19 T cell receptor beta chains from one sample, sequenced in a study of a mutant IDH1 vaccine in newly diagnosed glioma. The time point: week 5, during vaccination. The study gave 300 ug of mutant IDH1 20-mer peptide per vaccine dose, with topical imiquimod. Which antigens these TCRs recognize remains unknown. Sequencing was performed with immunoSEQ multiplex PCR; in TCRdb, only in-frame clones are kept and a portion is missing. The repertoire consists of 60,000 or so clones, with around 80% occurring once and the leading ten covering 6% to 7.5%. The sample was PBMCs, taken from a glioma patient whose treatment included an IDH1 peptide vaccine. The receptors derive from a woman in her 50s with glioma.

The V gene is TRBV4-1, the J gene TRBJ2-7, with a weak D call TRBD2 (6 bases). Germline V gives CDR1 MGHRA, CDR2 YSYEKL. This CDR3 region has 16 residues. Trimming pared 4 bases from V and 2 bases from J, leaving 18 bases between. The chain's CDR3 is CASSLGGGAIAYEQYF. The CDR3 DNA reads as TGCGCCAGCAGCCTGGGCGGCGGGGCGATAGCCTACGAGCAGTACTTC.

The rearrangement joins TRBV5-1 to TRBJ2-2; D assignment may be TRBD1 or TRBD2 (5 bases each). V lost 0 bases, J lost 6 bases, and 12 bases lay in between. The germline CDR1 and CDR2 sequences are SGHRS and YFSETQ. There are 15 residues in the CDR3. CDR3 region: CASSLEALGAGELFF. The CDR3 DNA sequence: TGCGCCAGCAGCTTGGAGGCACTGGGGGCCGGGGAGCTGTTTTTT.

In this sample, this clone turned up a few times. The rearrangement uses TRBV6-1 and TRBJ1-1; TRBD1 matches at 10 bases. Trimming at V came to 4 bases and at J to 5 bases, leaving 7 bases not matched to a gene. CDR3 size: 15 residues. Germline assignment: CDR1 MNHNS and CDR2 SASEGT. In DNA, the CDR3 is TGTGCCAGCAGTGGTGGGACAGGGGATGTTACTGAAGCTTTCTTT. Its translation: CASSGGTGDVTEAFF.

This clone was found a few times. The chain recombines TRBV27 with TRBJ1-1; possible D gene TRBD1, 5 bases. The CDR3 loop spans 14 amino acids. CDR1 is MNHEY, CDR2 SMNVEV, per germline (reference sequence). Deletions cut 3 bases from V and 7 bases from J, with 15 bases between. As DNA, the CDR3 is TGTGCCAGCAGTTTGAGGGGCGGCCCGAATGAAGCTTTCTTT. Amino acids: CASSLRGGPNEAFF.

The V and J genes are TRBV7-8 and TRBJ1-3; 12 bases fit TRBD1. Trimming at V came to 5 bases and at J to 3 bases, leaving 5 bases not matched to a gene. Per the germline V gene, CDR1 is SGHVS and CDR2 is FQNEAQ. The CDR3 has 16 amino acids. CDR3 sequence (DNA): TGTGCCAGCAGCCCGGGGACAGGGGGCTTTGGAAACACCATATATTTT. Translated: CASSPGTGGFGNTIYF.

The chain uses TRBV25-1 and TRBJ2-7; D unclear. CDR3 length: 11 amino acids. V lost 4 bases and J lost 3, with 4 bases in between. Germline CDR1 is MGHDK and CDR2 is SYGVNS. The CDR3 nucleotides are TGTGCCAGCAGTGGCTACTACGAGCAGTACTTC. This translates into CASSGYYEQYF.

The chain joins TRBV28 to TRBJ1-1; the D gene is possibly TRBD1 (5 bases). V was trimmed by 2 bases and J by 4 bases, leaving 14 bases between them. The CDR3 contains 15 residues. In germline, CDR1 is MDHEN, CDR2 SYDVKM. The CDR3 spells CASSLASGGVTEAFF. CDR3 bases: TGTGCCAGCAGTTTAGCGTCGGGGGGGGTCACTGAAGCTTTCTTT.

The V gene is TRBV5-6, the J gene TRBJ2-6; D perhaps matches TRBD2 (5 bases). This CDR3 is 16 amino acids long. V lost 4 bases to trimming and J lost 2 bases, with 13 bases between them. The germline V gene has CDR1 SGHDT and CDR2 YYEEEE. Here the CDR3 DNA reads TGTGCCAGCAGCCTAGCAACTAAAGCTGGGGCCAACGTCCTGACTTTC. It translates to CASSLATKAGANVLTF. The full variable domain, its missing parts supplied by reference TRBV5-6 and TRBJ2-6, is DAGVTQSPTHLIKTRGQQVTLRCSPKSGHDTVSWYQQALGQGPQFIFQYYEEEERQRGNFPDRFSGHQFPNYSSELNVNALLLGDSALYLCASSLATKAGANVLTFGAGSRLTVL.

The V and J genes are TRBV19 and TRBJ2-6; TRBD1 agrees at 7 bases. This CDR3 region has 17 residues. V trimming: 6 bases; J trimming: 0 bases; junction bases outside the gene matches: 8. Germline values: CDR1 LNHDA, CDR2 SQIVND (reference sequence). In DNA, the CDR3 is TGTGCCAGTAGCCCCGAGGGGGCCTTCTCTGGGGCCAACGTCCTGACTTTC. It is translated as CASSPEGAFSGANVLTF. The full variable domain, its missing parts supplied by reference TRBV19 and TRBJ2-6, is DGGITQSPKYLFRKEGQNVTLSCEQNLNHDAMYWYRQDPGQGLRLIYYSQIVNDFQKGDIAEGYSVSREKKESFPLTVTSAQKNPTAFYLCASSPEGAFSGANVLTFGAGSRLTVL.

The chain employs TRBV6-5 and TRBJ2-1; TRBD2 is a possible D gene (7 bases). CDR1 is MNHEY and CDR2 is SVGAGI in the germline V gene. V dropped 8 bases and J dropped 4 bases, with 15 bases sitting between them. The CDR3 is 14 residues long. CDR3 sequence: CASRGGVSYNEQFF. The CDR3 DNA is TGTGCCAGCCGAGGGGGGGTCAGTTACAATGAGCAGTTCTTC.

J is TRBJ2-7 and V is TRBV10-3, with D perhaps assigned TRBD1 or TRBD2 (5 bases each). Germline CDR1 is ENHRY and CDR2 is SYGVKD. This CDR3 contains 12 residues. Trimming cost V 7 bases and J 5 bases, with 12 bases left between them. CDR3 nucleotide sequence: TGTGCCATCAATGGGGGTATCGACGAGCAGTACTTC. It codes for CAINGGIDEQYF.

The chain carries TRBV9 and TRBJ2-2; 7 bases are a match to TRBD2. Germline V lookup: CDR1 SGDLS, CDR2 YYNGEE. The J segment lost 3 bases and the V segment lost 0 bases, leaving 5 bases of the junction unmatched. The CDR3 consists of 16 residues. The CDR3 DNA reads as TGTGCCAGCAGCGTAGCATCTAGCGGCCACACCGGGGAGCTGTTTTTT. Translation gives CASSVASSGHTGELFF.

The chain employs TRBV30 and TRBJ1-5; D is possibly TRBD1 (6 bases). The CDR3 extends over 15 amino acids. CDR1 is GTSNPN and CDR2 is SVGIG in the germline V gene (reference sequence). V shed 0 bases and J shed 6 bases, with 15 bases lying between them. CDR3 loop: CAWSVGGGGSQPQHF. CDR3 DNA: TGTGCCTGGAGTGTTGGGGGGGGCGGAAGTCAGCCCCAGCATTTT.

The V and J genes are TRBV7-2 and TRBJ1-1; 11 positions agree with TRBD1. Unmatched junction bases numbered 4, after V lost 5 bases and J lost 8 bases. The CDR3 is made up of 13 amino acids. CDR1 is SGHTA, CDR2 FQGNSA, per germline. CDR3: CASSRGQGEEAFF. The CDR3, as DNA: TGTGCCAGCAGCCGGGGACAGGGGGAGGAAGCTTTCTTT.

Only a few counts were recorded for this clone. The gene calls are TRBV27 and TRBJ1-5; D not certain. This CDR3 is built from 15 residues. The germline V gene encodes CDR1 MNHEY and CDR2 SMNVEV (reference sequence). V was pared by 2 bases and J by 0 bases, with 8 bases between. DNA for the CDR3: TGTGCCAGCAGTTTAGATAGAAATAGCAATCAGCCCCAGCATTTT. Its protein product is CASSLDRNSNQPQHF.

This chain connects TRBV30 to TRBJ1-4; D is ambiguous. This CDR3 has 11 amino acids. V was trimmed by 0 bases and J by 7 bases, leaving 3 bases between them. Germline CDR1 GTSNPN, CDR2 SVGIG (reference sequence). CDR3 in DNA: TGTGCCTGGAGTGTCAGTGAAAAACTGTTTTTT. Protein: CAWSVSEKLFF.

The rearrangement uses TRBV15 and TRBJ1-2; unclear D gene. The CDR3 runs to 14 residues. Trimming left V 0 bases short and J 6 bases short, with 11 bases between. Germline V gives CDR1 LNHNV, CDR2 YYDKDF (reference sequence). In nucleotides, the CDR3 is TGTGCCACCAGCAGAGAGGTCCACTTAGATGGCTACACCTTC. Translated, it gives CATSREVHLDGYTF.

The chain recombines TRBV7-9 with TRBJ2-3; D is uncertain. Per germline, CDR1 SEHNR and CDR2 FQNEAQ (reference sequence). With 2 bases removed from V and 5 bases from J, the gap between germline ends came to 11 bases. The CDR3 runs 14 residues. The CDR3 region has the DNA TGTGCCAGCAGCTTAAATTCCCCCAGAGATACGCAGTATTTT. Translating gives CASSLNSPRDTQYF.

The J gene is TRBJ2-7, the V gene TRBV19; TRBD1 matches at 10 bases. The CDR3 contains 15 residues. Looked up from germline, CDR1 is LNHDA and CDR2 is SQIVND (reference sequence). Trimming took 4 bases from V and 6 from J; bases not matched to a gene: 9. CDR3 sequence reads: CASSTVGTGVREQYF. CDR3 sequence (DNA): TGTGCCAGTAGTACTGTAGGGACAGGGGTTCGCGAGCAGTACTTC. Looking up the rest from reference TRBV19 and TRBJ2-7 gives the full variable domain: DGGITQSPKYLFRKEGQNVTLSCEQNLNHDAMYWYRQDPGQGLRLIYYSQIVNDFQKGDIAEGYSVSREKKESFPLTVTSAQKNPTAFYLCASSTVGTGVREQYFGPGTRLTVT.